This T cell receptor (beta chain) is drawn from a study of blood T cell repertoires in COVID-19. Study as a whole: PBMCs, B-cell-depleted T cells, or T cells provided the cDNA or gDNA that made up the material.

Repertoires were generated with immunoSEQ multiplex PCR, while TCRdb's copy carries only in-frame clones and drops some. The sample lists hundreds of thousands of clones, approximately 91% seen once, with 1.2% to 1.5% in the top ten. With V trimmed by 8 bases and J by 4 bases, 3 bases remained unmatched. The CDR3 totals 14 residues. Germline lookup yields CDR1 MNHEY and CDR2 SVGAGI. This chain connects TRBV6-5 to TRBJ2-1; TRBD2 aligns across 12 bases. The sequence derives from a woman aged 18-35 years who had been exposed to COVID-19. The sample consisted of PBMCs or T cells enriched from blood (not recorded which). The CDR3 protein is CASGLAGLYNEQFF. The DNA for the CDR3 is TGTGCCAGCGGACTAGCGGGATTGTACAATGAGCAGTTCTTC.